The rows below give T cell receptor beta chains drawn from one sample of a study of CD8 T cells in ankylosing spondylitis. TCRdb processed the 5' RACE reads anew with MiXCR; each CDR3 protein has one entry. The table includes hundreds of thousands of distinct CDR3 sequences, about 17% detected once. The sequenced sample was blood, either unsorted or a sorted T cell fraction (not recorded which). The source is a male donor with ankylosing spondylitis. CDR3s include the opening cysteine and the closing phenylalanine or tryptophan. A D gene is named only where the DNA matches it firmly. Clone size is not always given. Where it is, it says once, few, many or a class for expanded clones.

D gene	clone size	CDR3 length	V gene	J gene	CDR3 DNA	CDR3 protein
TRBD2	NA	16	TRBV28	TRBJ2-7	TGTGCCAGCAGTTGGGAGAGGTCTAGCGGAACCTACGAGCAGTACTTC	CASSWERSSGTYEQYF
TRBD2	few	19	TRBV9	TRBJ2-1	TGTGCCAGCAGCGTAGGACTAGCGGGGGGCTCTAGCTCCTACAATGAGCAGTTCTTC	CASSVGLAGGSSSYNEQFF
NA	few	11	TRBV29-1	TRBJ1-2	TGCAGCGTTGAGAGGAACTATGGCTACACCTTC	CSVERNYGYTF
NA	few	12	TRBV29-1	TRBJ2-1	TGCAGCCCCGGGACCAAACCCAATGAGCAGTTCTTC	CSPGTKPNEQFF
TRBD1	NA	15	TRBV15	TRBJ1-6	TGTGCCACCAGCAGACGGACAGGGGAGGGTTCACCCCTCCACTTT	CATSRRTGEGSPLHF
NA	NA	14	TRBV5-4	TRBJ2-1	TGTGCCAGCAGCTTGGGGCAGACATACAATGAGCAGTTCTTC	CASSLGQTYNEQFF
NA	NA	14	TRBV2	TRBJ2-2	TGTGCCAGCAGTAGGCAGAGTGGTACCGGGGAGCTGTTTTTT	CASSRQSGTGELFF
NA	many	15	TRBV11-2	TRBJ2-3	TGTGCCAGCAGCTTAGAGGCAGGGAGTGCAGATACGCAGTATTTT	CASSLEAGSADTQYF
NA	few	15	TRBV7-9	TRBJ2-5	TGTGCCAGCAGCGAAAACCCGGCGAGTTTGGAGACCCAGTACTTC	CASSENPASLETQYF
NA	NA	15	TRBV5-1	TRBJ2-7	TGCGCCAGCAGCTTGGGTCCAGGGACCCCCTACGAGCAGTACTTC	CASSLGPGTPYEQYF
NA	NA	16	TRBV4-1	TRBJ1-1	TGCGCCAGCAGCCAAGCCCAGGGTCCCGTGAACACTGAAGCTTTCTTT	CASSQAQGPVNTEAFF
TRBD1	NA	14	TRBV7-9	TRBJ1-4	TGTGCCAGCAGCGAGACAGGGATTAATGAAAAACTGTTTTTT	CASSETGINEKLFF
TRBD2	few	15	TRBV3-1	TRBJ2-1	TGTGCCAGCAGCCCCGTAGCGGGGGGCCTCAATGAGCAGTTCTTC	CASSPVAGGLNEQFF
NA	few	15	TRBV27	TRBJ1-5	TGTGCCAGCAGTTCGGCGGCAGATAGCAATCAGCCCCAGCATTTT	CASSSAADSNQPQHF
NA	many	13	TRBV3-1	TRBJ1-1	TGTGCCAGCAGCCAAGGCGGCCTCACTGAAGCTTTCTTT	CASSQGGLTEAFF
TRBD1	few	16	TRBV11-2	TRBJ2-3	TGTGCCAGCAGGCTTTTCTCCGGACAGGGAATAGATACGCAGTATTTT	CASRLFSGQGIDTQYF
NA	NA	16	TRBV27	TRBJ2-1	TGTGCCAGCAGTTTATTTTGGGGTGCGGAAACCAATGAGCAGTTCTTC	CASSLFWGAETNEQFF
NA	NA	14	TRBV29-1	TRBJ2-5	TGCAGCGTCCGGGGATGGCGTTTGCAAGAGACCCAGTACTTC	CSVRGWRLQETQYF
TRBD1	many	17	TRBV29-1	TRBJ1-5	TGCAGCGTTGAGCCGGGACAGGGAGAACATAGCAATCAGCCCCAGCATTTT	CSVEPGQGEHSNQPQHF
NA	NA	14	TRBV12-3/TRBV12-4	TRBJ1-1	TGTGCCAGCAGCCGTACAACAGGGAACACTGAAGCTTTCTTT	CASSRTTGNTEAFF
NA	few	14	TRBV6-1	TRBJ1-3	TGTGCCAGTTCTGCCTCAGCGGCTGGAAACACCATATATTTT	CASSASAAGNTIYF
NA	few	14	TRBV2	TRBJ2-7	TGTGCCAGCAGTGCTCCGGGCCTCTGGAACGAGCAGTACTTC	CASSAPGLWNEQYF
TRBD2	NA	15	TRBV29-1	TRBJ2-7	TGCAGCGTTGAGCTGAGCGGGAGGTCACCCTACGAGCAGTACTTC	CSVELSGRSPYEQYF
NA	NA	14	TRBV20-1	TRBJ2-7	TGCAGTGCTCCGATAGACGGGAGTGAGTACGAGCAGTACTTC	CSAPIDGSEYEQYF
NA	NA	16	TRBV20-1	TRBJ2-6	TGCAGTGCTAGAATCCCGCAGGGTACTGGGGCCAACGTCCTGACTTTC	CSARIPQGTGANVLTF
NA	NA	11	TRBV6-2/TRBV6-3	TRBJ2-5	TGTGCCAGCAGTTCCCCCAGGACCCAGTACTTC	CASSSPRTQYF
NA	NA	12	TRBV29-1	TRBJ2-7	TGCAGCGTTGAAGTTGTAAACTACGAGCAGTACTTC	CSVEVVNYEQYF
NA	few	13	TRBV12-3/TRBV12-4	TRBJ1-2	TGTGCCAGCAGGGCGGGGGCAGGATATGGCTACACCTTC	CASRAGAGYGYTF
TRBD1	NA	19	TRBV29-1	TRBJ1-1	TGCAGCGTTGAAGATCGATCGCGGACAGGGACCTACTTTAACACTGAAGCTTTCTTT	CSVEDRSRTGTYFNTEAFF
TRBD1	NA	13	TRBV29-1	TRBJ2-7	TGCAGCGCTGCCACAGGGGGCGCGTACGAGCAGTACTTC	CSAATGGAYEQYF
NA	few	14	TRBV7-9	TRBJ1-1	TGTGCCAGCAGCTTAGTGCAGTCGAACACTGAAGCTTTCTTT	CASSLVQSNTEAFF
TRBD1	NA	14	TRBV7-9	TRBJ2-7	TGTGCTAGTGGGGGCCGGGACAGGGGGTACGAGCAGTACTTC	CASGGRDRGYEQYF
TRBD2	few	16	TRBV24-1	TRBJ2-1	TGTGCCACCAGTGATTTGCGGCTAGCGGGAGGGACCCAGCAGTTCTTC	CATSDLRLAGGTQQFF
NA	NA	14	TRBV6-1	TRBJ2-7	TGTGCCAGCAGTCCCCCGGGGCGGTCCTACGAGCAGTACTTC	CASSPPGRSYEQYF
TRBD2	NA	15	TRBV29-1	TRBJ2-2	TGCAGCGTTGAAGATCGAGGGAGGGAAACCGGGGAGCTGTTTTTT	CSVEDRGRETGELFF
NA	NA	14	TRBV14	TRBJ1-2	TGTGCCAGCAGCCAAGAGCCCATTAACTATGGCTACACCTTC	CASSQEPINYGYTF
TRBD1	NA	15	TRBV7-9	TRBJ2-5	TGTGCCAGCAGCTACGGACAGGCACAACAAGAGACCCAGTACTTC	CASSYGQAQQETQYF
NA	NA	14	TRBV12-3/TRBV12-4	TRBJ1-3	TGTGCCAGCAGTTTAATGGGGGCGGGAAACACCATATATTTT	CASSLMGAGNTIYF
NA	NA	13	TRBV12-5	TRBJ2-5	TGTGCTAGTGGTGACAGGCCTCAAGAGACCCAGTACTTC	CASGDRPQETQYF
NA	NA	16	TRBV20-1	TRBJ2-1	TGCAGTGCTGGCCGCGGGGCTACGGATTCCTACAATGAGCAGTTCTTC	CSAGRGATDSYNEQFF
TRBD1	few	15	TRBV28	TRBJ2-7	TGTGCCAGCAGTGCCCGGACAGGGACTTATTACGAGCAGTACTTC	CASSARTGTYYEQYF
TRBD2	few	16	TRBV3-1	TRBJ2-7	TGTGCCAGCAGCCAAGACGCCGGGACTAGCACCTACGAGCAGTACTTC	CASSQDAGTSTYEQYF
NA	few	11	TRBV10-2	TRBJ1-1	TGCGCCAGCAGTGATTCCACTGAAGCTTTCTTT	CASSDSTEAFF
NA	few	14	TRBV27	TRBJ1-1	TGTGCCAGCAGTCCGTTTACACCGAACACTGAAGCTTTCTTT	CASSPFTPNTEAFF
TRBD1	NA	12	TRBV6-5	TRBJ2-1	TGTGCCAGCAATCACAGGGGCAAAGAGCAGTTCTTC	CASNHRGKEQFF